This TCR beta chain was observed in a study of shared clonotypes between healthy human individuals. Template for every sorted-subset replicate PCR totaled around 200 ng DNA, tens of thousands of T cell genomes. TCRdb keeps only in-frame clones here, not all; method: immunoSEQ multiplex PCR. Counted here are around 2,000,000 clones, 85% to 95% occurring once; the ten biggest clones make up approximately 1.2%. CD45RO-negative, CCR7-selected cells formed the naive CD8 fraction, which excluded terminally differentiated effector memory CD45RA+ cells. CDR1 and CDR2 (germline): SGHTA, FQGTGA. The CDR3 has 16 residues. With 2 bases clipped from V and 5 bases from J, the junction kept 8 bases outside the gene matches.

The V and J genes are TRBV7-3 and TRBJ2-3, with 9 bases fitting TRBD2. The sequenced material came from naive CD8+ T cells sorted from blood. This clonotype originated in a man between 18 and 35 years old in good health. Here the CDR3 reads CASSLLAGGHRDTQYF. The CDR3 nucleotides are TGTGCCAGCAGCTTACTGGCGGGGGGGCATAGAGATACGCAGTATTTT.